This T cell receptor (beta chain) was recovered during a study of cytomegalovirus exposure and HLA in healthy donors. Study-level results: Most TCR sequences were uncommon, yet certain public TCRs appeared in many donors.

Trimming cost V 3 bases and J 0 bases, with 3 bases left between them. Germline V gene sequence: CDR1 KGHSH, CDR2 LQKENI. CDR3 length equals 14 residues. The primer mix had 60 Vbeta and 13 Jbeta primers. Method: immunoSEQ multiplex PCR; TCRdb's copy keeps in-frame clones and lacks some. Of tens of thousands of clones in the sample, nearly 85% were seen once. On this clone itself: Its antigen is undetermined.

The TCR was taken from a young man in good health and CMV-seronegative. Sequencing input: PBMCs. The chain is built from TRBV18 and TRBJ1-6, with D hard to call. CDR3 coding DNA: TGTGCCAGCTCACCGTACTCCTATAATTCACCCCTCCACTTT. Protein sequence: CASSPYSYNSPLHF.